This T cell receptor (beta chain) was retrieved from a study of tumor-infiltrating lymphocytes in primary liver carcinoma. The V gene lost 8 bases and the J gene lost 3 bases, with 18 bases spanning the gap. Per germline, CDR1 SGHDT and CDR2 YYEEEE. The CDR3 has 14 residues. Constant-region priming of around 500 ng total RNA yielded TCR beta cDNA. Slightly modified ARM-PCR, run as three nested multiplex PCR rounds, produced the TCR beta libraries. The opening two PCR rounds, approximately 10 cycles each, paired TRBV1-TRBV30 forward primers with a C-beta reverse primer. From the multiplex PCR reads, TCRdb called clonotypes with MiXCR, one entry per CDR3 protein. Of 95,000 to 150,000 distinct CDR3 sequences listed, less than 75% are singletons. This clonotype was counted a single time. The missing conserved phenylalanine or tryptophan at the end of this CDR3 makes a read error likely. Both RNA and DNA were isolated together from roughly 20-30 mg of bulk tissue that had not been sorted.

This chain joins TRBV5-6 and TRBJ2-7; D is possibly TRBD2 (5 bases). What was sequenced was tumor-adjacent normal liver tissue. This receptor was taken from a woman aged 55 to 70 with primary liver carcinoma and hepatitis B virus infection. The CDR3 protein is CASSPTSGYYEQYS. In DNA, the CDR3 is TGTGCCAGTAGCCCGACCAGCGGATACTACGAGCAGTACTCC.